Listed below are T cell receptor beta chains from one sample, sequenced in a study of cytomegalovirus exposure and HLA in healthy donors. Profiling relied on immunoSEQ multiplex PCR, and the TCRdb table lists in-frame clones only, not all of them. There are 90,000 to 150,000 clones in the sample; about four fifths occur only once, and roughly 2.2% lies in the top ten. The sequenced sample consisted of PBMCs. The receptor source for this set is a woman aged 40 to 49 in good health and CMV-seronegative. Each CDR3 is given with its conserved first and last residue. D genes are given only for firm matches. A row's size may be missing; if present it is once, few, many or a size class.

clone size	V gene	J gene	D gene	CDR3 protein	CDR3 DNA
NA	TRBV5-6	TRBJ2-7	TRBD1	CASSYRGTGGRNEQYF	TGTGCCAGCAGCTATCGAGGGACAGGGGGCCGTAACGAGCAGTACTTC
NA	TRBV19	TRBJ2-2	TRBD1	CASRDDRGTGTGELFF	TGTGCCAGTAGGGATGACAGGGGCACAGGGACCGGGGAGCTGTTTTTT
NA	TRBV5-1	TRBJ2-1	TRBD1	CASSWTGTGSSNEQFF	TGCGCCAGCAGCTGGACCGGGACAGGGTCCTCCAATGAGCAGTTCTTC
NA	TRBV27	TRBJ2-1	TRBD2	CASSPLKYAGGPNNEQFF	TGTGCCAGCAGTCCCCTTAAGTATGCGGGAGGGCCTAACAATGAGCAGTTCTTC
NA	TRBV19	TRBJ1-5	TRBD1	CASSGGTGGFRGQPQHF	TGTGCCAGTAGTGGCGGGACAGGGGGCTTTAGAGGGCAGCCCCAGCATTTT
few	TRBV5-1	TRBJ1-1	NA	CASSLTANTEAFF	TGCGCCAGCAGCTTGACAGCGAACACTGAAGCTTTCTTT
NA	TRBV5-1	TRBJ1-1	NA	CASSTADSPFAEAFF	TGCGCCAGCAGCACCGCAGACAGCCCCTTCGCTGAAGCTTTCTTT
NA	TRBV2	TRBJ1-1	NA	CASSEQSNTEAFF	TGTGCCAGCAGTGAACAATCCAACACTGAAGCTTTCTTT
NA	TRBV18	TRBJ2-1	TRBD2	CASSLLAGGPDEQFF	TGTGCCAGCTCACTACTAGCGGGAGGGCCCGATGAGCAGTTCTTC
NA	TRBV6-5	TRBJ2-1	TRBD2	CASSRGGAHNEQFF	TGTGCCAGCAGCCGGGGGGGGGCGCACAATGAGCAGTTCTTC
NA	TRBV6-5	TRBJ2-1	NA	CASSYSQGRGNEQFF	TGTGCCAGCAGTTACTCCCAGGGGCGCGGCAATGAGCAGTTCTTC
NA	TRBV7-2	TRBJ2-7	NA	CASSLLERRLAYEQYF	TGTGCCAGCAGCTTACTCGAGAGAAGATTAGCCTACGAGCAGTACTTC
NA	TRBV29-1	TRBJ1-2	NA	CSVEQNSYGYTF	TGCAGCGTCGAACAGAATTCCTATGGCTACACCTTC
NA	TRBV6-1	TRBJ2-7	NA	CASSERNRDTQAEQYF	TGTGCCAGCAGTGAACGAAACCGGGACACACAGGCCGAGCAGTACTTC
NA	TRBV5-6	TRBJ1-4	NA	CASSLLAGSEKLFF	TGTGCCAGCAGCTTGTTAGCGGGAAGTGAAAAACTGTTTTTT
NA	TRBV7-2	TRBJ1-1	NA	CASSFGGGQLITEAFF	TGTGCCAGCAGCTTCGGAGGAGGACAGCTTATCACTGAAGCTTTCTTT
NA	TRBV7-2	TRBJ2-1	NA	CASSKEGSYNEQFF	TGTGCCAGCAGTAAGGAGGGCTCCTACAATGAGCAGTTCTTC
NA	TRBV4-1	TRBJ1-4	TRBD1	CASSFQGATNEKLFF	TGCGCCAGCAGCTTTCAGGGGGCAACTAATGAAAAACTGTTTTTT
NA	TRBV6-1	TRBJ2-5	TRBD2	CASSAKGLAGGKETQYF	TGTGCCAGCAGTGCGAAAGGACTAGCGGGGGGGAAGGAGACCCAGTACTTC